Following are 20 T cell receptor beta chains from one sample sequenced in a study of T cells after yellow fever vaccination. One entry per CDR3 protein, called by TCRdb with MiXCR from the 5' RACE reads. The data show 250,000 to 350,000 distinct CDR3 sequences, approximately 10% seen once. The specimen comprised CD4+ T cells sorted from PBMCs, sampled 5 days after the yellow fever booster vaccination. These receptors originate from a man between 18 and 35 years old who received the YFV17D yellow fever vaccine.

This clonotype occurred a few times. The rearrangement links TRBV6-2 or TRBV6-3 to TRBJ2-2; 7 bases match TRBD1. CDR3 length: 15 amino acids. The J segment lost 6 bases and the V segment lost 4 bases, leaving 8 bases of the junction unmatched. Germline values: CDR1 MNHEY, CDR2 SVGEGT. CDR3 region: CASSSTEQGPGELFF. The CDR3, as DNA: TGTGCCAGCAGTTCGACCGAACAGGGGCCCGGGGAGCTGTTTTTT.

This clonotype was observed at least ten times. Here the CDR3 DNA reads TGTGCCAGCTCACCGACAGGGGGCTATGGCTACACCTTC. Amino acids: CASSPTGGYGYTF. The chain uses TRBV18 and TRBJ1-2, with TRBD1 matching 9 bases. Germline V gives CDR1 KGHSH, CDR2 LQKENI. V lost 3 bases to trimming and J lost 4 bases; unmatched junction nucleotides: 0. The CDR3 extends over 13 amino acids.

In its sample, this clonotype was seen once. This may stem from a read error, because a much larger clone lies one nucleotide away. This sequence joins TRBV7-7 and TRBJ2-3; TRBD1 might be the D (6 bases). Germline assignment: CDR1 SSHAT and CDR2 FNYEAQ (reference sequence). The CDR3 is made up of 13 amino acids. In nucleotides, the CDR3 is TGTGCCAGCAGCTTAGATAGGACAGTTACGCAGTATTTT. Its protein product is CASSLDRTVTQYF. Supplemented by reference TRBV7-7 and TRBJ2-3, the full variable domain reads GAGVSQSPRYKVTKRGQDVTLRCDPISSHATLYWYQQALGQGPEFLTYFNYEAQPDKSGLPSDRFSAERPEGSISTLTIQRTEQRDSAMYRCASSLDRTVTQYFGPGTRLTVL.

This clonotype was observed a few times. The chain has TRBV5-1 and TRBJ2-3; D may correspond to TRBD1 or TRBD2 (5 bases each). The CDR3 extends over 13 amino acids. CDR1 and CDR2 from the germline V gene are SGHRS and YFSETQ. The germline V and J ends were trimmed by 4 bases and 8 bases, with 14 bases remaining between them. In DNA form, the CDR3 reads TGCGCCAGCAGCGCCGGGTCTGGGGGTACGCAGTATTTT. It is translated as CASSAGSGGTQYF.

Notes on this clonotype: One base away lies a much larger clone, so this may be a sequencing read error. The V gene is TRBV7-3, the J gene TRBJ1-2, with 9 bases fitting TRBD1. The CDR3 totals 12 residues. Trimming took 5 bases from V and 6 from J; bases not matched to a gene: 1. The V gene's germline CDR1 is SGHTA and CDR2 FQGTGA. The CDR3 DNA is TGTGCCAGCAGCGGGACAGGGAATGGCTACACCTTC. Translated, it gives CASSGTGNGYTF.

This clonotype was recorded many times. This chain joins TRBV5-6 and TRBJ1-1, with 7 bases matching TRBD1. Trimming removed 2 bases from V and 7 bases from J; junction bases left unmatched: 5. Germline loops: CDR1 SGHDT, CDR2 YYEEEE. The CDR3 is 13 amino acids. The CDR3 DNA follows: TGTGCCAGCAGCTTTAAGGGGGCCCTTGAAGCTTTCTTT. Its protein product is CASSFKGALEAFF. The full variable domain, in which reference TRBV5-6 and TRBJ1-1 provide the parts outside the CDR3, is DAGVTQSPTHLIKTRGQQVTLRCSPKSGHDTVSWYQQALGQGPQFIFQYYEEEERQRGNFPDRFSGHQFPNYSSELNVNALLLGDSALYLCASSFKGALEAFFGQGTRLTVV.

This clonotype was counted at least ten times. J is TRBJ2-3 and V is TRBV14; no definite D call. The CDR3 length is 18 residues. Trimming shortened V by 0 bases and J by 6 bases, and 22 bases separated the two germline ends. In germline, CDR1 is SGHDN, CDR2 FVKESK. Here the CDR3 DNA reads TGTGCCAGCAGCCAAGATTCACCAGAGACGTGGGTTTATGATACGCAGTATTTT. It yields the protein CASSQDSPETWVYDTQYF. Together with reference TRBV14 and TRBJ2-3, the CDR3 gives the full variable domain: EAGVTQFPSHSVIEKGQTVTLRCDPISGHDNLYWYRRVMGKEIKFLLHFVKESKQDESGMPNNRFLAERTGGTYSTLKVQPAELEDSGVYFCASSQDSPETWVYDTQYFGPGTRLTVL.

This chain uses TRBV20-1 with TRBJ1-5, with a weak D call TRBD1 (5 bases). CDR3 size: 15 residues. V was shortened by 5 bases and J by 0 bases, with 14 bases between the two germline ends. Germline values: CDR1 DFQATT, CDR2 SNEGSKA (reference sequence). The CDR3 loop reads CSAPRGPYSNQPQHF. The CDR3 DNA reads TGCAGTGCTCCGAGGGGTCCTTATAGCAATCAGCCCCAGCATTTT.

This clonotype was observed many times. The chain recombines TRBV11-2 with TRBJ2-7, with TRBD1 matching 8 bases. The V segment lost 6 bases and the J segment 4 bases; nucleotides outside the gene matches: 11. Germline-derived CDR1 and CDR2 are SGHAT and FQNNGV. The CDR3 has 15 amino acids. CDR3 in DNA: TGTGCCAGCAGGGACGCGAGGACAGGGAATTACGAGCAGTACTTC. This sequence encodes CASRDARTGNYEQYF.

The rearrangement uses TRBV20-1 and TRBJ1-1, with a possible D match to TRBD1 (6 bases). The V gene lost 1 base and the J gene lost 5 bases, with 14 bases spanning the gap. The CDR3 runs to 14 residues. Germline CDR1 reads DFQATT; CDR2 reads SNEGSKA (reference sequence). CDR3 DNA: TGCAGTGCTAGAGGGGGGCAGGGGAGAACTGAAGCTTTCTTT. This codes for CSARGGQGRTEAFF.

This clonotype has more than one count but fewer than ten. This chain links TRBV5-1 with TRBJ1-1, with a possible D match to TRBD1 (6 bases). The CDR3 is made up of 15 amino acids. V was shortened by 0 bases and J by 1 base, with 10 bases between the two germline ends. The germline V gene has CDR1 SGHRS and CDR2 YFSETQ. The CDR3 reads CASSLVETGNTEAFF. As DNA, the CDR3 is TGCGCCAGCAGCTTGGTTGAGACAGGGAACACTGAAGCTTTCTTT.

Points on this clonotype: Sequence at one end of the junction differs from germline and may be a read error. J is TRBJ2-3 and V is TRBV5-1; the match to TRBD1 covers 9 bases. Germline lookup yields CDR1 SGHRS and CDR2 YFSETQ. The CDR3 sequence is 14 residues long. CDR3: CASSLGQGFNTEYF. In nucleotides, the CDR3 is TGCGCCAGCAGCCTGGGACAGGGTTTTAATACGGAGTATTTT.

This clonotype showed up many times. The chain couples TRBV7-2 to TRBJ1-1; tentative D call: TRBD1 (6 bases). V gave up 7 bases and J gave up 3 bases, with 12 bases separating them. CDR3 length: 13 amino acids. CDR1 and CDR2 from the germline V gene are SGHTA and FQGNSA. This chain's CDR3 is CASNNRVDTEAFF. The CDR3 nucleotides are TGTGCCAGCAACAACAGGGTAGACACTGAAGCTTTCTTT.

The gene calls are TRBV6-6 and TRBJ2-1, with 7 bases identical to TRBD2. This CDR3 has 16 amino acids. The ends lost 3 bases at V and 0 bases at J; junction bases unmatched: 5. Germline CDR1 reads MNHNY; CDR2 reads SVGAGI (reference sequence). In DNA, the CDR3 is TGTGCCAGCAGTTATTGGCGGGGGAGCTCCTACAATGAGCAGTTCTTC. Its protein product is CASSYWRGSSYNEQFF.

This clonotype has a count of ten or more. The V call is TRBV7-2, the J call TRBJ1-3, with D perhaps TRBD1 (6 bases). In germline, CDR1 is SGHTA, CDR2 FQGNSA. V was clipped by 3 bases and J by 1 base, with 10 bases between them. The CDR3 totals 15 residues. The CDR3 coding sequence is TGTGCCAGCAGCTTCCAGGGGACATCTGGAAACACCATATATTTT. It yields the protein CASSFQGTSGNTIYF.

This clonotype was counted between two and nine times. This CDR3 reads CASSLEGASEQYF. CDR3 in DNA: TGCGCCAGCAGCTTGGAGGGGGCCTCCGAGCAGTACTTC. The chain employs TRBV5-1 and TRBJ2-7; 7 bases fit TRBD1. The germline gives CDR1 SGHRS, CDR2 YFSETQ. The V gene end was trimmed by 0 bases and the J gene end by 6 bases; junction bases not matched to a gene: 3. The CDR3 covers 13 residues. The full variable domain, in which reference TRBV5-1 and TRBJ2-7 provide the parts outside the CDR3, is KAGVTQTPRYLIKTRGQQVTLSCSPISGHRSVSWYQQTPGQGLQFLFEYFSETQRNKGNFPGRFSGRQFSNSRSEMNVSTLELGDSALYLCASSLEGASEQYFGPGTRLTVT.

V and J are TRBV6-5 and TRBJ1-1, with D unresolved. CDR1 is MNHEY, CDR2 SVGAGI, per germline. CDR3 size: 13 residues. The ends were cut back, 2 bases at V and 3 bases at J, with 7 bases in the middle. CDR3 bases: TGTGCCAGCAGTTACAGTGTGGACACTGAAGCTTTCTTT. Its protein is CASSYSVDTEAFF.

In its sample, this clonotype was seen a few times. The V call is TRBV6-2 or TRBV6-3, the J call TRBJ2-3; no reliable D call. V lost 2 bases to trimming and J lost 4 bases, with 10 bases between them. Germline CDR1 MNHEY, CDR2 SVGEGT. CDR3 length: 14 residues. The CDR3 DNA sequence: TGTGCCAGCAGTTACCTGGTTTCCGCAGATACGCAGTATTTT. Residues: CASSYLVSADTQYF.

The V call is TRBV7-2, the J call TRBJ1-5; unclear D gene. Germline-derived CDR1 and CDR2 are SGHTA and FQGNSA. V was cut by 2 bases and J by 7 bases, with 9 bases left in between. This CDR3 contains 13 residues. This CDR3 is CASSLQTGQPQHF. The DNA for the CDR3 is TGTGCCAGCAGCTTACAGACGGGGCAGCCCCAGCATTTT.

This clonotype was counted a few times. The chain couples TRBV11-1 to TRBJ2-1; D unresolved. Germline V gene sequence: CDR1 SGHAT, CDR2 FQDESV (reference sequence). The CDR3 is 13 residues long. Between the trimmed V and J ends, which lost 4 bases and 5 bases, there was a span of 9 bases. As DNA, the CDR3 is TGTGCCAGCAGCTCAGGATACAACAATGAGCAGTTCTTC. This sequence encodes CASSSGYNNEQFF.